What follows are 24 T cell receptor beta chains derived from one specimen sequenced in a study of blood T cell repertoires in COVID-19. Here immunoSEQ multiplex PCR was the method, and the copy in TCRdb shows in-frame clones only, minus some. The sample has 150,000 to 200,000 clones, 70% to 85% seen once. The sample was peripheral blood. Receptors were obtained from a human donor in a cohort sampled during active COVID-19.

The V call is TRBV30, the J call TRBJ1-3; no clear D. Germline CDR1 GTSNPN, CDR2 SVGIG (reference sequence). The CDR3 contains 15 residues. With 0 bases removed from V and 0 bases from J, the gap between germline ends came to 9 bases. CDR3 loop: CAWSVLGDSGNTIYF. DNA of the CDR3: TGTGCCTGGAGTGTATTAGGAGACTCTGGAAACACCATATATTTT.

The V and J genes are TRBV5-5 and TRBJ1-6; 7 bases match TRBD1. With V trimmed by 4 bases and J by 9 bases, 13 bases remained unmatched. Germline assignment: CDR1 SGHKS and CDR2 YYEKEE (reference sequence). This CDR3 has 16 amino acids. In DNA, the CDR3 is TGTGCCAGCAGCCTATCCCGGACAGGAATCGGTTCACCCCTCCACTTT. Its protein is CASSLSRTGIGSPLHF.

The rearrangement joins TRBV5-1 to TRBJ2-7; 9 bases agree with TRBD1. The CDR3 runs 14 residues. The ends lost 4 bases at V and 2 bases at J; junction bases unmatched: 4. Germline CDR1 and CDR2: SGHRS and YFSETQ. CDR3 loop: CASSRGQGAYEQYF. The CDR3 DNA is TGCGCCAGCAGCCGGGGACAGGGTGCCTACGAGCAGTACTTC.

The V call is TRBV9, the J call TRBJ2-2; the D is unclear. This CDR3 is built from 14 residues. Per germline, CDR1 SGDLS and CDR2 YYNGEE. V lost 2 bases and J 4 bases, leaving 9 bases between the germline ends. For the CDR3, the DNA is TGTGCCAGCAGCGTTGACACTTTCACCGGGGAGCTGTTTTTT. Translating it yields CASSVDTFTGELFF.

This chain uses TRBV6-6 with TRBJ2-7, with D possibly being TRBD1 (6 bases). The germline V gene encodes CDR1 MNHNY and CDR2 SVGAGI (reference sequence). The CDR3 length is 12 residues. V lost 6 bases to trimming and J lost 4 bases, with 10 bases between them. The CDR3, as DNA: TGTGCCAGCAGAGGGGGATTTTACGAGCAGTACTTC. Its translation: CASRGGFYEQYF.

V usage is TRBV27 and J usage is TRBJ2-1; 10 bases align to TRBD2. CDR1 MNHEY and CDR2 SMNVEV come from the germline V gene (reference sequence). Trimming cost V 5 bases and J 2 bases; bases outside gene matches: 15. The CDR3 runs 19 residues. The CDR3 sequence: CASSPRPFLSGGTYNEQFF. The CDR3 DNA reads TGTGCCAGCAGTCCTCGTCCTTTCCTTAGCGGGGGGACCTACAATGAGCAGTTCTTC.

The sample holds one count of this clone. This CDR3 is also generated by other DNA sequences in the sample. The DNA for the CDR3 is TGTGCCATCAGTGAGTCGGGAGGGAGGCAGCCCCAGCATTTT. Translation gives CAISESGGRQPQHF. V usage is TRBV10-3 and J usage is TRBJ1-5; D unclear. This CDR3 spans 14 amino acids. Germline CDR1 is ENHRY and CDR2 is SYGVKD. Between the trimmed V and J ends, which lost 0 bases and 7 bases, there was a span of 10 bases.

The chain employs TRBV5-3 and TRBJ1-6, with 8 bases matching TRBD1. TRBV5-3 falls under the ORF class, with uncertain function. J was trimmed by 7 bases and V by 3 bases; bases with no gene match: 6. The CDR3 is 15 residues long. This CDR3 is CARSWRGQVNSPLHF. Written as DNA, the CDR3 is TGTGCCAGAAGCTGGAGGGGACAGGTAAATTCACCCCTCCACTTT.

This chain uses TRBV6-6 with TRBJ1-2, with 9 bases lining up with TRBD1. The CDR3 sequence is 14 residues long. V gave up 4 bases and J gave up 6 bases; unmatched junction bases: 6. Per the germline V gene, CDR1 is MNHNY and CDR2 is SVGAGI (reference sequence). The CDR3 spells CASSSPRQGDGYTF. The DNA of the CDR3 is TGTGCCAGCAGTTCCCCCCGACAGGGGGATGGCTACACCTTC.

The rearrangement joins TRBV12-3 or TRBV12-4 to TRBJ2-7; TRBD2 matches at 8 bases. V dropped 2 bases and J dropped 6; count of bases not matched to a gene: 3. The CDR3 length is 13 residues. CDR3 nucleotide sequence: TGTGCCAGCAGTTTAAGCGGGGGACTCGAGCAGTACTTC. Its translation: CASSLSGGLEQYF.

The gene calls are TRBV29-1 and TRBJ2-1; TRBD2 agrees at 8 bases. CDR3 length: 17 amino acids. The germline V gene has CDR1 SQVTM and CDR2 ANQGSEA. After removal of 7 bases from V and 0 bases from J, the junction contained 14 bases not matched to a gene. CDR3 DNA sequence: TGCAGCGCCAGAGCGGGGGCCTCCTTCAGCTCCTACAATGAGCAGTTCTTC. Translated: CSARAGASFSSYNEQFF.

The J gene is TRBJ2-7, the V gene TRBV15; no definite D call. Germline V gives CDR1 LNHNV, CDR2 YYDKDF (reference sequence). Trimming stripped 0 bases from V and 0 bases from J, with 9 bases between. This CDR3 region has 15 residues. The CDR3 sequence: CATSRDRLSSYEQYF. The CDR3 coding sequence is TGTGCCACCAGCAGAGACAGGTTAAGCTCCTACGAGCAGTACTTC.

This clone was seen a single time. The rearrangement uses TRBV5-5 and TRBJ1-2; 10 bases line up with TRBD1. This CDR3 spans 16 amino acids. Germline CDR1 SGHKS, CDR2 YYEKEE (reference sequence). The V gene end was trimmed by 1 base and the J gene end by 8 bases; junction bases not matched to a gene: 11. This CDR3 reads CASSLTQGTGVRGYTF. CDR3 nucleotides: TGTGCCAGCAGCTTGACCCAAGGGACAGGGGTGAGAGGCTACACCTTC.

The chain uses TRBV2 and TRBJ1-2; D call uncertain. V was trimmed by 3 bases and J by 2 bases, leaving 7 bases between them. The CDR3 is 13 residues long. Germline lookup yields CDR1 SNHLY and CDR2 FYNNEI. The CDR3 DNA sequence: TGTGCCAGCAGTGACAGATGGAACTATGGCTACACCTTC. Translation: CASSDRWNYGYTF.

V usage is TRBV30 and J usage is TRBJ1-6, with a tentative D call TRBD1 (6 bases). Germline CDR1 reads GTSNPN; CDR2 reads SVGIG (reference sequence). There are 15 residues in the CDR3. Deletions cut 4 bases from V and 2 bases from J, with 12 bases between. CDR3 loop: CAWNKGVTYNSPLHF. DNA of the CDR3: TGTGCCTGGAACAAGGGGGTTACCTATAATTCACCCCTCCACTTT.

In regard to this clone: This specimen includes other DNA sequences encoding the same CDR3. V is TRBV15 and J is TRBJ2-7, with 8 bases identical to TRBD1. Germline lookup yields CDR1 LNHNV and CDR2 YYDKDF (reference sequence). The CDR3 extends over 14 amino acids. The junction had 1 base not matched to a gene; V was cut back by 0 bases and J by 3 bases. The CDR3 DNA follows: TGTGCCACCAGCAGAGACAGGGGGCTCTACGAGCAGTACTTC. The encoded protein is CATSRDRGLYEQYF.

The V call is TRBV2, the J call TRBJ1-5; tentative D call: TRBD1 (5 bases). Germline lookup yields CDR1 SNHLY and CDR2 FYNNEI. This CDR3 comprises 15 residues. Trimming left V 2 bases short and J 3 bases short, with 11 bases between. The chain's CDR3 is CASSELGGFNQPQHF. The DNA of the CDR3 is TGTGCCAGCAGTGAATTGGGGGGATTCAATCAGCCCCAGCATTTT.

The gene calls are TRBV4-1 and TRBJ1-2, with D possibly matching TRBD1 (6 bases). The CDR3 has 15 residues. The V end lost 6 bases, the J end lost 3 bases, and 17 bases lay between the germline ends. CDR1 MGHRA and CDR2 YSYEKL come from the germline V gene. In nucleotides, the CDR3 is TGCGCCAGCAGTCCCACAGGGTTTATTGACTATGGCTACACCTTC. Its translation is CASSPTGFIDYGYTF.

This sequence joins TRBV7-8 and TRBJ1-1, with D tentatively TRBD1 (5 bases). This CDR3 has 16 residues. The V end was cut by 5 bases, the J end by 0 bases, with 16 bases between. The germline V gene encodes CDR1 SGHVS and CDR2 FQNEAQ. The CDR3 coding sequence is TGTGCCAGCAGCGAGACGCGGACATTGATGAACACTGAAGCTTTCTTT. Translating gives CASSETRTLMNTEAFF.

The V and J genes are TRBV2 and TRBJ2-6; weak D call: TRBD2 (5 bases). The CDR3 consists of 15 residues. Trimming stripped 6 bases from V and 1 base from J, with 10 bases between. Germline CDR1 is SNHLY and CDR2 is FYNNEI. The CDR3 coding sequence is TGTGCCAGCAGCGCGGGCAGGTCTGGGGCCAACGTCCTGACTTTC. Translation gives CASSAGRSGANVLTF.

The genes are TRBV5-5 and TRBJ1-1; D is unclear. The CDR3 is made up of 12 amino acids. In germline, CDR1 is SGHKS, CDR2 YYEKEE (reference sequence). Trimming left V 0 bases short and J 3 bases short, with 3 bases between. CDR3 sequence reads: CASSLADTEAFF. CDR3 sequence (DNA): TGTGCCAGCAGCTTGGCGGACACTGAAGCTTTCTTT. Combining the CDR3 with reference TRBV5-5 and TRBJ1-1 gives the whole variable domain DAGVTQSPTHLIKTRGQQVTLRCSPISGHKSVSWYQQVLGQGPQFIFQYYEKEERGRGNFPDRFSARQFPNYSSELNVNALLLGDSALYLCASSLADTEAFFGQGTRLTVV.

The gene calls are TRBV4-1 and TRBJ1-1; D unresolved. V lost 0 bases to trimming and J lost 5 bases, with 13 bases between them. CDR1 and CDR2 from the germline V gene are MGHRA and YSYEKL. The CDR3 loop spans 15 amino acids. The CDR3 nucleotides read TGCGCCAGCAGCCAAGAAGATGCGCTCGGGACTGAAGCTTTCTTT. It translates to CASSQEDALGTEAFF.

V gene TRBV9 combines with J gene TRBJ2-3, with 7 bases that match TRBD1. After removal of 2 bases from V and 4 bases from J, the junction contained 7 bases not matched to a gene. The CDR3 is made up of 15 amino acids. Germline V CDR1 and CDR2: SGDLS, YYNGEE. Here the CDR3 DNA reads TGTGCCAGCAGCGTCACAGGGGCCGGGGCAGATACGCAGTATTTT. The encoded protein is CASSVTGAGADTQYF.

The gene calls are TRBV27 and TRBJ2-1, with D maybe TRBD1 (6 bases). The CDR3 has 15 residues. V dropped 4 bases and J dropped 4 bases, with 14 bases sitting between them. CDR1 MNHEY and CDR2 SMNVEV come from the germline V gene (reference sequence). DNA for the CDR3: TGTGCCAGCAGTTCAAGGGGGACCCTGTACAATGAGCAGTTCTTC. As protein: CASSSRGTLYNEQFF.